The clone carrying this T cell receptor beta chain was picked up one time. The CDR3 consists of 13 residues. V lost 6 bases and J lost 3; bases outside the gene matches: 5. The germline gives CDR1 LNHDA, CDR2 SQIVND (reference sequence). In the original processing: Using reference gene primer amplification, nucleated cell counts were estimated. Generated by immunoSEQ multiplex PCR, the TCRdb table keeps only in-frame clones and is missing some. The V and J calls and the clone size are those of that table, but D and trimming were determined from the DNA. The table lists tens of thousands of clones, 72% of them singletons. This sample is drawn from a study of blood T cell repertoires in COVID-19. About the research overall: PBMCs, B-cell-depleted T cells, or T cells provided the cDNA or gDNA that made up the material.

The rearrangement links TRBV19 to TRBJ2-7, with 7 bases matching TRBD2. The receptor comes from a woman aged 60-75 years in a cohort sampled during active or convalescent COVID-19. Source material: peripheral blood. As DNA, the CDR3 is TGTGCCAGTAGCGGAGCGGGGTACTACGAGCAGTACTTC. Translation: CASSGAGYYEQYF.